These 28 T cell receptor beta chains originate from one sample sequenced in a study of cytomegalovirus exposure and HLA in healthy donors. Method: immunoSEQ multiplex PCR; TCRdb's copy keeps in-frame clones and lacks some. The sample shows more than 95,000 clones, roughly nine tenths of them seen only once. The specimen sequenced was PBMCs. Receptor source: a woman aged 18-29 years in good health and CMV-seronegative.

The chain joins TRBV5-1 to TRBJ2-5; 7 nucleotides agree with TRBD1. Trimming at V came to 4 bases and at J to 5 bases, leaving 5 bases not matched to a gene. There are 13 residues in the CDR3. Germline CDR1 SGHRS, CDR2 YFSETQ. The chain's CDR3 is CASSPGTEETQYF. In nucleotides, the CDR3 is TGCGCCAGCAGCCCGGGGACAGAGGAGACCCAGTACTTC.

The genes are TRBV6-5 and TRBJ2-7, with 12 bases identical to TRBD2. Germline V CDR1 and CDR2: MNHEY, SVGAGI. This CDR3 spans 15 amino acids. V was pared by 6 bases and J by 3 bases, with 6 bases of the junction left unmatched. As DNA, the CDR3 is TGTGCCAGCAGCAGGACTAGCGGGAAAGGCTACGAGCAGTACGTC. This codes for CASSRTSGKGYEQYV.

The gene calls are TRBV7-2 and TRBJ1-5; TRBD1 aligns across 7 bases. V trimming: 5 bases; J trimming: 3 bases; junction bases outside the gene matches: 4. Germline lookup yields CDR1 SGHTA and CDR2 FQGNSA. This CDR3 comprises 14 residues. The CDR3 protein is CASSQGQFNQPQHF. The CDR3 bases are TGTGCCAGCAGCCAGGGACAGTTCAATCAGCCCCAGCATTTT.

V usage is TRBV5-8 and J usage is TRBJ2-3; a possible D gene is TRBD1 (6 bases). Germline CDR1 is SGHTS and CDR2 is YDEGEE. Trimming left V 0 bases short and J 0 bases short, with 8 bases between. The CDR3 runs to 15 residues. In DNA form, the CDR3 reads TGTGCCAGCAGCTTGGCAGGGGCTAGCACAGATACGCAGTATTTT. Protein: CASSLAGASTDTQYF.

The chain has TRBV28 and TRBJ2-4; D remains unclear. Trimming left V 5 bases short and J 9 bases short, with 8 bases between. Germline V CDR1 and CDR2: MDHEN, SYDVKM. The CDR3 covers 11 residues. The CDR3 here is CASSVLAIQYF. The CDR3 nucleotides read TGTGCCAGCAGTGTCTTAGCCATTCAGTACTTC.

The gene calls are TRBV4-3 and TRBJ1-3; 10 bases align to TRBD1. After removal of 5 bases from V and 0 bases from J, the junction contained 4 bases not matched to a gene. Germline CDR1 is LGHNA and CDR2 is YSLEER. This CDR3 is 16 amino acids long. CDR3 amino acids: CASSGQGGVSGNTIYF. The CDR3 DNA sequence: TGCGCCAGCAGCGGACAGGGGGGGGTCTCTGGAAACACCATATATTTT.

For this clone: An end of the junction does not agree with germline; a read error may underlie this. The V and J genes are TRBV2 and TRBJ2-1; 10 nucleotides align to TRBD2. CDR3 length equals 16 residues. CDR1 and CDR2 from the germline V gene are SNHLY and FYNNEI. The CDR3 sequence: CASSEAGGPSYNEQFF. The CDR3 DNA reads TGTGCCAGCAGCGAAGCGGGAGGGCCTTCCTACAATGAGCAGTTCTTC.

CDR3 sequence (DNA): TGTGCCAGGAAGACTAGCGGGACGGAGACCCAGTACTTC. Its translation is CARKTSGTETQYF. V gene TRBV2 combines with J gene TRBJ2-5; 11 bases fit TRBD2. CDR3 length: 13 residues. Germline V CDR1 and CDR2: SNHLY, FYNNEI. V dropped 9 bases and J dropped 5; count of bases not matched to a gene: 5.

J is TRBJ1-1 and V is TRBV19; D gene uncertain. This CDR3 spans 13 amino acids. The germline CDR1 and CDR2 sequences are LNHDA and SQIVND (reference sequence). V was pared by 5 bases and J by 4 bases, with 11 bases between. CDR3 sequence: CASSVGRGTEAFF. CDR3 bases: TGTGCCAGTAGTGTTGGACGGGGCACTGAAGCTTTCTTT.

This clone was picked up a small number of times. The V gene is TRBV28, the J gene TRBJ2-7, with 10 nucleotides matching TRBD2. The trim removed 1 base at V and 0 bases at J, leaving 6 bases unmatched. The CDR3 consists of 17 residues. CDR1 and CDR2 (germline): MDHEN, SYDVKM. Here the CDR3 reads CASSLSLAGAVSYEQYF. The CDR3 DNA reads as TGTGCCAGCAGTTTATCCCTAGCGGGAGCGGTCTCCTACGAGCAGTACTTC.

The chain is built from TRBV5-1 and TRBJ1-1; 7 bases agree with TRBD1. Germline CDR1 SGHRS, CDR2 YFSETQ. CDR3 length: 17 amino acids. The V and J ends lost 0 bases and 1 base, in that order; junction bases with no gene match: 9. CDR3 coding DNA: TGCGCCAGCAGCTTGGCCGGTTTAGGGGGCGGGAACACTGAAGCTTTCTTT. It translates to CASSLAGLGGGNTEAFF.

This rearrangement joins TRBV5-1 to TRBJ2-5; weak D call: TRBD2 (7 bases). This CDR3 contains 15 residues. The V end was cut by 4 bases, the J end by 5 bases, with 18 bases between. Germline CDR1 reads SGHRS; CDR2 reads YFSETQ. This CDR3 is CASSREGGADETQYF. CDR3 nucleotide sequence: TGCGCCAGCAGCCGGGAAGGGGGGGCGGATGAGACCCAGTACTTC.

The chain has TRBV14 and TRBJ1-1, with TRBD1 matching 7 bases. This CDR3 is 11 amino acids long. The V and J ends lost 1 base and 10 bases, in that order; junction bases with no gene match: 0. Germline V lookup: CDR1 SGHDN, CDR2 FVKESK. CDR3: CASSQGTGAFF. CDR3 bases: TGTGCCAGCAGCCAAGGGACAGGAGCTTTCTTT.

The genes are TRBV5-1 and TRBJ1-2, with unresolved D. The CDR3 length is 14 residues. Germline CDR1 SGHRS, CDR2 YFSETQ. V lost 2 bases and J lost 4, with 12 bases in between. The CDR3 loop is CASSFTPGIYGYTF. CDR3 coding DNA: TGCGCCAGCAGCTTCACTCCAGGAATCTATGGCTACACCTTC.

The chain uses TRBV7-9 and TRBJ1-5, with D maybe TRBD1 (6 bases). V was pared by 1 base and J by 1 base, with 17 bases between. This CDR3 is built from 18 residues. Germline V gives CDR1 SEHNR, CDR2 FQNEAQ (reference sequence). This CDR3 reads CASSLGSGVSRSNQPQHF. CDR3 coding DNA: TGTGCCAGCAGCTTAGGGTCAGGGGTTTCAAGAAGCAATCAGCCCCAGCATTTT.

V is TRBV5-3 and J is TRBJ2-2, with 9 bases matching TRBD2. TRBV5-3 is sorted into the ORF group, with uncertain function. The CDR3 runs 17 residues. V was clipped by 7 bases and J by 6 bases; unmatched bases: 16. The CDR3 DNA is TGTGCCAGACGACGAACAACTAGCGGGCGGCTCCCCGGGGAGCTGTTTTTT. It translates to CARRRTTSGRLPGELFF.

This chain uses TRBV29-1 with TRBJ2-2, with TRBD1 as a possible D gene (5 bases). V dropped 2 bases and J dropped 4 bases, with 8 bases sitting between them. Germline V lookup: CDR1 SQVTM, CDR2 ANQGSEA. The CDR3 sequence is 13 residues long. The CDR3 loop reads CSVEKDTTGELFF. The CDR3 DNA reads TGCAGCGTTGAAAAGGACACCACCGGGGAGCTGTTTTTT.

The chain carries TRBV6-7 and TRBJ1-1; 8 bases are shared with TRBD1. TRBV6-7 is an ORF, and what it does is uncertain. The ends lost 1 base at V and 1 base at J; junction bases unmatched: 14. The CDR3 loop spans 19 amino acids. CDR3 residues: CASSYYYRVRGQENTEAFF. The CDR3 coding sequence is TGTGCCAGCAGTTACTACTACCGAGTCAGGGGGCAGGAGAACACTGAAGCTTTCTTT.

This sequence joins TRBV7-2 and TRBJ2-1, with a weak D call TRBD1 (5 bases). Per the germline V gene, CDR1 is SGHTA and CDR2 is FQGNSA. The CDR3 extends over 14 amino acids. Trimming took off 5 bases at V and 6 bases at J, with 14 bases between the two ends. The CDR3: CASSPFGAVNEQFF. The CDR3 DNA reads as TGTGCCAGCAGCCCCTTTGGGGCGGTCAATGAGCAGTTCTTC. Full variable domain (outside the CDR3, taken from reference TRBV7-2 and TRBJ2-1): GAGVSQSPSNKVTEKGKDVELRCDPISGHTALYWYRQSLGQGLEFLIYFQGNSAPDKSGLPSDRFSAERTGGSVSTLTIQRTQQEDSAVYLCASSPFGAVNEQFFGPGTRLTVL.

V usage is TRBV7-8 and J usage is TRBJ2-6, with 8 nucleotides matching TRBD1. With V trimmed by 5 bases and J by 10 bases, 7 bases remained unmatched. Germline V CDR1 and CDR2: SGHVS, FQNEAQ. The CDR3 runs to 14 residues. CDR3 sequence (DNA): TGTGCCAGCAGCATGCTGGGACAGGCAAACGTCCTGACTTTC. Its protein product is CASSMLGQANVLTF.

The chain combines TRBV5-1 with TRBJ2-3, with 7 bases aligning to TRBD1. Trimming at V came to 0 bases and at J to 4 bases, leaving 5 bases not matched to a gene. This CDR3 is 15 amino acids long. Germline CDR1 is SGHRS and CDR2 is YFSETQ. CDR3 nucleotide sequence: TGCGCCAGCAGCTTGGTCGCAGGGGGAGCAGATACGCAGTATTTT. The encoded protein is CASSLVAGGADTQYF.

The chain couples TRBV27 to TRBJ2-7; D possibly corresponds to TRBD1 (5 bases). The CDR3 spans 14 residues. Germline CDR1 reads MNHEY; CDR2 reads SMNVEV (reference sequence). The V end lost 3 bases, the J end lost 3 bases, and 12 bases lay between the germline ends. The chain's CDR3 is CASSLSGASYEQYF. The CDR3 bases are TGTGCCAGCAGTTTGAGTGGGGCAAGCTACGAGCAGTACTTC.

The chain has TRBV9 and TRBJ2-7; 8 bases align to TRBD1. Germline trimming cut 0 bases from V and 3 bases from J; bases unmatched to any gene: 5. Germline lookup yields CDR1 SGDLS and CDR2 YYNGEE. The CDR3 is 15 residues long. The CDR3 DNA sequence: TGTGCCAGCAGCGTAGGCGGGACAGGCGTCTACGAGCAGTACTTC. It is translated as CASSVGGTGVYEQYF. The variable domain in full, completed from reference TRBV9 and TRBJ2-7, reads DSGVTQTPKHLITATGQRVTLRCSPRSGDLSVYWYQQSLDQGLQFLIQYYNGEERAKGNILERFSAQQFPDLHSELNLSSLELGDSALYFCASSVGGTGVYEQYFGPGTRLTVT.

The V and J genes are TRBV9 and TRBJ2-3, with 10 bases that match TRBD2. Trimming took 0 bases from V and 2 from J; bases not matched to a gene: 3. Germline CDR1 SGDLS, CDR2 YYNGEE. There are 16 residues in the CDR3. CDR3 sequence: CASSVEAGGYTDTQYF. CDR3 nucleotide sequence: TGTGCCAGCAGCGTAGAAGCGGGAGGGTACACAGATACGCAGTATTTT.

The V gene is TRBV7-8, the J gene TRBJ1-2; D perhaps matches TRBD1 (5 bases). Germline V CDR1 and CDR2: SGHVS, FQNEAQ. The CDR3 runs 17 residues. Trimming pared 4 bases from V and 5 bases from J, leaving 23 bases between. The CDR3 sequence is CASSSPGVRGASYGYTF. Written as DNA, the CDR3 is TGTGCCAGCAGCTCCCCCGGAGTAAGGGGCGCATCTTATGGCTACACCTTC. The variable domain in full, completed from reference TRBV7-8 and TRBJ1-2, reads GAGVSQSPRYKVAKRGQDVALRCDPISGHVSLFWYQQALGQGPEFLTYFQNEAQLDKSGLPSDRFFAERPEGSVSTLKIQRTQQEDSAVYLCASSSPGVRGASYGYTFGSGTRLTVV.

The chain carries TRBV6-5 and TRBJ1-2, with a tentative D call TRBD1 (5 bases). The CDR3 runs 15 residues. The ends were cut back, 2 bases at V and 4 bases at J, with 14 bases in the middle. Germline V gene data show CDR1 as MNHEY and CDR2 as SVGAGI. The CDR3 loop is CASSYGGVEGYGYTF. CDR3 nucleotide sequence: TGTGCCAGCAGTTACGGGGGGGTCGAAGGCTATGGCTACACCTTC.

V and J are TRBV5-4 and TRBJ1-2; 7 bases are a match to TRBD1. The germline V gene has CDR1 SGHNT and CDR2 YYREEE (reference sequence). The CDR3 spans 13 residues. Trimming took 0 bases from V and 6 from J; bases not matched to a gene: 2. In nucleotides, the CDR3 is TGTGCCAGCAGCTTGGTAGGGGGCGATGGCTACACCTTC. This translates into CASSLVGGDGYTF.

The chain uses TRBV5-1 and TRBJ2-3, with a tentative D call TRBD1 (5 bases). This CDR3 is built from 14 residues. CDR1 is SGHRS and CDR2 is YFSETQ in the germline V gene. With 1 base removed from V and 4 bases from J, the gap between germline ends came to 10 bases. CDR3 in amino acids: CASSLIDSPDTQYF. CDR3 nucleotide sequence: TGCGCCAGCAGCTTGATAGACAGTCCAGATACGCAGTATTTT.